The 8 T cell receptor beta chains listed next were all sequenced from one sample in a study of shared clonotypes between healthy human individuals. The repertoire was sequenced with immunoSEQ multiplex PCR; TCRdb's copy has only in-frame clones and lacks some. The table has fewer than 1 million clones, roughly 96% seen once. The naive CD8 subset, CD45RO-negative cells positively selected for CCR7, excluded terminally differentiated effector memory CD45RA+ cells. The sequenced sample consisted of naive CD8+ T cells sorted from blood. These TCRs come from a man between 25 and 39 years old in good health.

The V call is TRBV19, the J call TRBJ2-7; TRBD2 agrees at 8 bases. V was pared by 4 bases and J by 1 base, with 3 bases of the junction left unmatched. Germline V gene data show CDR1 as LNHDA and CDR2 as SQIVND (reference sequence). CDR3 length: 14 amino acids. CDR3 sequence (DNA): TGTGCCAGTAGTACCGGGAGGGGGTCCTACGAGCAGTACTTC. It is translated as CASSTGRGSYEQYF.

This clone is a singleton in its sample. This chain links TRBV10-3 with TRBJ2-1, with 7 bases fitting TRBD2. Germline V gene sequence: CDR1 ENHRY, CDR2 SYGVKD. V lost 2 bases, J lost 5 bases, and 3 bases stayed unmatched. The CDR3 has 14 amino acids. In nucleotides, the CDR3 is TGTGCCATCAGTGAGATACTAGCGAACAATGAGCAGTTCTTC. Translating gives CAISEILANNEQFF.

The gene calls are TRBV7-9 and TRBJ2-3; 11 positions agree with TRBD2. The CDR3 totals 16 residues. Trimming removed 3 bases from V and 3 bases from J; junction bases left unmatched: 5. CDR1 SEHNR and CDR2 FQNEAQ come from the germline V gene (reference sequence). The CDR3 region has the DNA TGTGCCAGCAGCTTTTTAGCGGGAGGGCCGACAGATACGCAGTATTTT. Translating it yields CASSFLAGGPTDTQYF. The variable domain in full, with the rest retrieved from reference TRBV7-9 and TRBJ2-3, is DTGVSQNPRHKITKRGQNVTFRCDPISEHNRLYWYRQTLGQGPEFLTYFQNEAQLEKSRLLSDRFSAERPKGSFSTLEIQRTEQGDSAMYLCASSFLAGGPTDTQYFGPGTRLTVL.

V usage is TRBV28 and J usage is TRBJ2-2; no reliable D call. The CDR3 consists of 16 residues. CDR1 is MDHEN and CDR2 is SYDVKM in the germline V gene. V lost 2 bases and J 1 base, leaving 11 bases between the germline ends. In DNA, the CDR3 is TGTGCCAGCAGTTTAGTAGGGTCAGTGAACACCGGGGAGCTGTTTTTT. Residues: CASSLVGSVNTGELFF.

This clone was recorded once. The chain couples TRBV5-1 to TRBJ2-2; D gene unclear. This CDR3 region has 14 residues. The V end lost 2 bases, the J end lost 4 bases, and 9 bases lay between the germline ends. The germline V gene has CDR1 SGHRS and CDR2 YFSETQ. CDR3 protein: CASSFADTTGELFF. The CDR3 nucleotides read TGCGCCAGCAGCTTTGCCGATACCACCGGGGAGCTGTTTTTT. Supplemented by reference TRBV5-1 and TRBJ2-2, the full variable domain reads KAGVTQTPRYLIKTRGQQVTLSCSPISGHRSVSWYQQTPGQGLQFLFEYFSETQRNKGNFPGRFSGRQFSNSRSEMNVSTLELGDSALYLCASSFADTTGELFFGEGSRLTVL.

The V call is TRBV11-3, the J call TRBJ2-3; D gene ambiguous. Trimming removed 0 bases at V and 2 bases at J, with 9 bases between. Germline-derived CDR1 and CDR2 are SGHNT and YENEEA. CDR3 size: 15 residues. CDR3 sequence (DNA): TGTGCCAGCAGCTTAGAGGGGAATCCCACAGATACGCAGTATTTT. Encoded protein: CASSLEGNPTDTQYF.

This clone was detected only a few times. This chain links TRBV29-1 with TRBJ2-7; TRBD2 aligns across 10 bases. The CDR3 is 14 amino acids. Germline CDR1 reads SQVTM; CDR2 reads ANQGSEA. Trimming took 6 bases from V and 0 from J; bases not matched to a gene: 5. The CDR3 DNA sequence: TGCAGCGTCGTCACTAGCGGGATCTCCTACGAGCAGTACTTC. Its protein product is CSVVTSGISYEQYF.

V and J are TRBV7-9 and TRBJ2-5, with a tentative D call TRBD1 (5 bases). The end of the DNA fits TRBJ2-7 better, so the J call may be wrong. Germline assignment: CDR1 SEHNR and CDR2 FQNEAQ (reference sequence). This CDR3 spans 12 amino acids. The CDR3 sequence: CASSLAGDEQYF. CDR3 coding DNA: TGTGCCAGCAGCTTAGCAGGGGACGAGCAGTACTTC.